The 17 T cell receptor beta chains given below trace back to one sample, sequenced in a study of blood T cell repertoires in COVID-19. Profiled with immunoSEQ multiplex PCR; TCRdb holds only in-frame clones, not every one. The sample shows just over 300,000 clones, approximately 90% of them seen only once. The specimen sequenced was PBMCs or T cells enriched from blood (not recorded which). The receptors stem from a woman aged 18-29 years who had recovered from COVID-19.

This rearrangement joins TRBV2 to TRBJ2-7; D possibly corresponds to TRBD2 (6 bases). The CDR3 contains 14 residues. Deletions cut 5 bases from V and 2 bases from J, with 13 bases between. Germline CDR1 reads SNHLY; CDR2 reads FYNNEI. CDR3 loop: CASSLERATYEQYF. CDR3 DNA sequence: TGTGCCAGCAGTTTGGAGCGGGCCACCTACGAGCAGTACTTC.

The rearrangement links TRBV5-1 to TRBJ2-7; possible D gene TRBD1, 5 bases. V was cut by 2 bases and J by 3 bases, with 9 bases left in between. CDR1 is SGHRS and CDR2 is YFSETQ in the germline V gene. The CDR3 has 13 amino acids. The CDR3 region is CASSFGQSYEQYF. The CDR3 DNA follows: TGCGCCAGCAGCTTCGGACAAAGCTACGAGCAGTACTTC.

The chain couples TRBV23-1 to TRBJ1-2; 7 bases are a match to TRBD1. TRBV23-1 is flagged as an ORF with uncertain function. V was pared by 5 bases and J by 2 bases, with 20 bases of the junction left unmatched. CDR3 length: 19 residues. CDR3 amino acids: CASSWLVGGEGPFNYGYTF. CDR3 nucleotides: TGCGCCAGCAGTTGGTTAGTAGGGGGCGAGGGACCGTTCAACTATGGCTACACCTTC.

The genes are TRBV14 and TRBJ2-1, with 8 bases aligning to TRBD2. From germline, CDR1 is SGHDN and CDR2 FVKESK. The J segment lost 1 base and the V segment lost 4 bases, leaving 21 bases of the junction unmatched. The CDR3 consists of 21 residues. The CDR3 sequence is CASSPWGKLAEKGESYNEQFF. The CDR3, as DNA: TGTGCCAGCAGCCCGTGGGGCAAACTAGCGGAAAAGGGAGAATCCTACAATGAGCAGTTCTTC.

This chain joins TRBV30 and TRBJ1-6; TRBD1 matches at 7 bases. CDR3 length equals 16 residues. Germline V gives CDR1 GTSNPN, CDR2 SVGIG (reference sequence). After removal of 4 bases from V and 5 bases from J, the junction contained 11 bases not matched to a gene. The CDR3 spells CAWKRAGTANNSPLHF. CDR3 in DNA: TGTGCCTGGAAAAGAGCAGGGACAGCAAATAATTCACCCCTCCACTTT.

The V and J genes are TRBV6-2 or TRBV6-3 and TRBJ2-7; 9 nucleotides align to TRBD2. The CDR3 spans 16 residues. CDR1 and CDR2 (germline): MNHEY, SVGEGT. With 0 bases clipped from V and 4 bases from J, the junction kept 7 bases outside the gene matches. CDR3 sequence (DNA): TGTGCCAGCAGTTACTCCCCTTTAGCGGGGGTGTACGAGCAGTACTTC. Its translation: CASSYSPLAGVYEQYF.

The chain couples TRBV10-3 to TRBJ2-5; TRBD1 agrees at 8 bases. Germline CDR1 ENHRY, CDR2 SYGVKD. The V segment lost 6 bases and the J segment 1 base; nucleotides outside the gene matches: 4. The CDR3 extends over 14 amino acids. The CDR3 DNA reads TGTGCCATCAGCCGGACAGGGCTCCAAGAGACCCAGTACTTC. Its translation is CAISRTGLQETQYF.

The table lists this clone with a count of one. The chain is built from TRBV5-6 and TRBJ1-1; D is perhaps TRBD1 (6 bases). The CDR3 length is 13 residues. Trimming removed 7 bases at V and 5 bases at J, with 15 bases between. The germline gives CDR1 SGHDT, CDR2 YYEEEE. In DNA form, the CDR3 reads TGTGCCAGCGGCAGGGTGAGGGGGACTGAAGCTTTCTTT. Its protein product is CASGRVRGTEAFF.

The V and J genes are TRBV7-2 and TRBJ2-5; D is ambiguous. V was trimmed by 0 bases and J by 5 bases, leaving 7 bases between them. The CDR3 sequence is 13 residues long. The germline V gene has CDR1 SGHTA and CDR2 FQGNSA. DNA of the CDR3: TGTGCCAGCAGCTTAGCGCGGAAGGAGACCCAGTACTTC. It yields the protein CASSLARKETQYF.

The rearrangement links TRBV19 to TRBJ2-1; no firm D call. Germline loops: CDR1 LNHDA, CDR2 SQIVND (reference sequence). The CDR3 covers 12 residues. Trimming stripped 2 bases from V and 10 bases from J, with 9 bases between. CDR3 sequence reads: CASSIRASEQFF. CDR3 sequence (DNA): TGTGCCAGTAGTATAAGAGCGAGCGAGCAGTTCTTC. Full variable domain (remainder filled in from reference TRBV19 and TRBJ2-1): DGGITQSPKYLFRKEGQNVTLSCEQNLNHDAMYWYRQDPGQGLRLIYYSQIVNDFQKGDIAEGYSVSREKKESFPLTVTSAQKNPTAFYLCASSIRASEQFFGPGTRLTVL.

The CDR3 reads CASSLTAAEFGQFF. The CDR3 nucleotides read TGTGCCAGCAGCTTGACGGCGGCGGAATTTGGGCAGTTCTTC. The V gene is TRBV7-2, the J gene TRBJ2-1; the D is unclear. CDR3 length: 14 amino acids. V lost 3 bases, J lost 12 bases, and 18 bases lay in between. Germline CDR1 reads SGHTA; CDR2 reads FQGNSA.

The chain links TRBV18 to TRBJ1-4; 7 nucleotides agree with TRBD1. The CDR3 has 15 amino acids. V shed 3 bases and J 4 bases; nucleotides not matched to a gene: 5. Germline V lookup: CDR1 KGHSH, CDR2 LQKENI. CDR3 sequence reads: CASSPARDSNEKLFF. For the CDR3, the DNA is TGTGCCAGCTCACCCGCCCGGGACAGTAATGAAAAACTGTTTTTT.

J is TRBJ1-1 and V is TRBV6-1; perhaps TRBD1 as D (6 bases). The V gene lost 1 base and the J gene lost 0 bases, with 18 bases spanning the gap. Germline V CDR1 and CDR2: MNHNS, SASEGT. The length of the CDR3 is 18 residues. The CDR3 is CASSEEIRRQGMNTEAFF. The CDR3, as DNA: TGTGCCAGCAGTGAAGAGATCCGCCGCCAGGGGATGAACACTGAAGCTTTCTTT.

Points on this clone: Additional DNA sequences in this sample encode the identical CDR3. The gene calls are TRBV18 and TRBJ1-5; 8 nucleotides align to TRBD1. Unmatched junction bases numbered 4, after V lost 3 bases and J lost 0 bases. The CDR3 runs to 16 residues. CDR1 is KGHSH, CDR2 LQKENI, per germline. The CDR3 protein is CASSPQGAGSNQPQHF. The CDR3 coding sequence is TGTGCCAGCTCACCGCAGGGGGCTGGTAGCAATCAGCCCCAGCATTTT.

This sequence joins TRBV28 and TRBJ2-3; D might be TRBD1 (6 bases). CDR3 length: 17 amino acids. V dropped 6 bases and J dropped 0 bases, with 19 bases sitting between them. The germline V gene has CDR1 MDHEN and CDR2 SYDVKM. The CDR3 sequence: CASRQSDRSTSTDTQYF. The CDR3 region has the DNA TGTGCCAGCAGACAGAGCGACAGGTCAACAAGCACAGATACGCAGTATTTT.

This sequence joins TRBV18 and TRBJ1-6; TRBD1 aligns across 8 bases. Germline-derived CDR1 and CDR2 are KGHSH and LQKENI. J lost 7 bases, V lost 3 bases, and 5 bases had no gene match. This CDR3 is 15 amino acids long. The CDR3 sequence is CASSPGQAMNSPLHF. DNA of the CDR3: TGTGCCAGCTCACCGGGACAGGCTATGAATTCACCCCTCCACTTT. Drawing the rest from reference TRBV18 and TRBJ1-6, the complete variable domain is NAGVMQNPRHLVRRRGQEARLRCSPMKGHSHVYWYRQLPEEGLKFMVYLQKENIIDESGMPKERFSAEFPKEGPSILRIQQVVRGDSAAYFCASSPGQAMNSPLHFGNGTRLTVT.

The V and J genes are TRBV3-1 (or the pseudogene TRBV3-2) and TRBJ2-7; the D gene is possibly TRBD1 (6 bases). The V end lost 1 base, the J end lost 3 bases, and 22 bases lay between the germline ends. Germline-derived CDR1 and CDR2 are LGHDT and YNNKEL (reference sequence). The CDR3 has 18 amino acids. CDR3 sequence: CASSQVLGTRLDNYEQYF. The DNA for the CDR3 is TGTGCCAGCAGCCAAGTTTTAGGGACACGTTTGGATAACTACGAGCAGTACTTC.